The 5 T cell receptor beta chains listed next were all sequenced from one sample in a study of shared clonotypes between healthy human individuals (dated by TCRdb to 2020 to 2021). CD8 naive samples consisted of CD45RO-negative cells that were positively selected for CCR7, yielding a CD45RA+CCR7+ population without TemRA cells. The library was prepared using the immunoSEQ multiplex PCR assay. The immuneACCESS repertoire file appears here via TCRdb, limited to in-frame rearrangements. These files lack a portion of the clones; in checked studies, under half of the deficit traces to unresolved V genes, and the cause of the others is not known. This sample gives 2 million to 2.5 million clones in total; about 95% of them show up just once. 0.9% to 1.3% of the sample rests with the top ten. Sequencing was done on a sample of naive CD8+ T cells sorted from blood. The cell subset or site label of this sample denotes: CD45RA+CCR7+. The receptors come from a man aged 18 to 30 in good health.

Notes on this clone: Different DNA sequences within this sample yield the same CDR3. The chain is built from TRBV7-9 and TRBJ2-5, with 7 bases aligning to TRBD1. J lost 0 bases, V lost 5 bases, and 0 bases had no gene match. The CDR3 runs to 13 residues. The germline V gene encodes CDR1 SEHNR and CDR2 FQNEAQ (reference sequence). The DNA for the CDR3 is TGTGCCAGCAGCGGGACAGACCAAGAGACCCAGTACTTC. This sequence encodes CASSGTDQETQYF.

The chain is built from TRBV29-1 and TRBJ2-7; D possibly corresponds to TRBD1 (5 bases). Trimming removed 3 bases from V and 2 bases from J, with 20 bases in between. The CDR3 runs to 16 residues. Germline V gene lookup returns CDR1 SQVTM and CDR2 ANQGSEA. The DNA for the CDR3 is TGCAGCGTTGAGACAGCGAGCAAAGGGCCTGCCTACGAGCAGTACTTC. Residues: CSVETASKGPAYEQYF.

The chain recombines TRBV5-1 with TRBJ2-7; D is possibly TRBD2 (6 bases). CDR3 length: 15 amino acids. Per the germline V gene, CDR1 is SGHRS and CDR2 is YFSETQ. V was pared by 0 bases and J by 5 bases, with 15 bases between. The CDR3: CASSLAVDGGHEQYF. The DNA for the CDR3 is TGCGCCAGCAGCTTGGCGGTCGACGGGGGTCACGAGCAGTACTTC.

The rearrangement uses TRBV11-1 and TRBJ2-2; D is unclear. The CDR3 sequence is 13 residues long. V lost 1 base to trimming and J lost 8 bases, with 8 bases between them. Germline V lookup: CDR1 SGHAT, CDR2 FQDESV (reference sequence). The CDR3 loop is CASSLDGRGELFF. The DNA for the CDR3 is TGTGCCAGCAGCTTAGACGGGCGGGGGGAGCTGTTTTTT.

The rearrangement uses TRBV6-5 and TRBJ2-2; 7 nucleotides agree with TRBD2. The CDR3 has 13 amino acids. Unmatched junction bases numbered 1, after V lost 8 bases and J lost 1 base. The germline gives CDR1 MNHEY, CDR2 SVGAGI. The CDR3 is CASWGGNTGELFF. In DNA, the CDR3 is TGTGCCAGCTGGGGGGGGAACACCGGGGAGCTGTTTTTT.